This is a list of T cell receptor beta chains from one sample in a study of vaccination and CD4 T cells after COVID-19. A single record per CDR3 protein comes from TCRdb applying MiXCR to the PCR reads. The repertoire holds under 11,000 distinct CDR3 sequences, with about 81% as singletons. Their antigens are not known. The source material was CD4+ T cells from blood, cultured in vitro. These receptors all stem from a human donor who had recovered from COVID-19. Both conserved end residues are part of each CDR3. Each record gives: V gene, CDR3 protein.

TRBV6-4,CASRSGTGIGGYTF
TRBV20-1,CSAREGSRNTEAFF
TRBV6-5,CASSYLGQGYSPLHF
TRBV20-1,CSARDGLAGHNEQFF
TRBV20-1,CSAQSPTSGNEQFF
TRBV12-3/TRBV12-4,CASRDWASNQPQHF
TRBV20-1,CSARQGAGEKLFF
TRBV6-1,CASSITGSDNQPQHF
TRBV7-9,CASVRELDTEAFF
TRBV7-8,CASSLDAGGYTF
TRBV4-3,CASSQVLRGTEAFF
TRBV7-8,CASTRRGVKETQYF
TRBV7-9,CASSLGSANYGYTF
TRBV18,CASSPAMGVAGDEQFF
TRBV20-1,CSGQGLSTQYF
TRBV6-1,CASSAQGDSPPLHF
TRBV20-1,CRMTGESSEQYF
TRBV30,CAWDRVGPQYF
TRBV28,CASSLYGRGESNQPQHF
TRBV12-3/TRBV12-4,CASSLMTKDGSNQPQHF
TRBV20-1,CSASVPGRQNQPQHF
TRBV27,CASSPHQETQYF
TRBV20-1,CSARVPPDSNQPQHF
TRBV30,CAYQQGSVRTGELFF
TRBV6-1,CASRQGLYSNQPQHF
TRBV7-2,CASSLGPRGNTGELFF
TRBV21-1,CASTQTGRRETQYF